This T cell receptor (beta chain) was found in a study of shared clonotypes between healthy human individuals. Turning to this clone: The antigen is undetermined.

The CDR3 totals 15 residues. The V and J ends lost 3 bases and 9 bases respectively, with 15 bases between them. CDR1 and CDR2 (germline): MNHEY, SMNVEV (reference sequence). Among the donors, all were Caucasian adults who lived in Nashville, Tennessee. Naive CD45RA+ and memory CD45RA-negative subsets were split from CD4+ cells. Study-level points and caveats: Roughly 5.3% of naive CD4 clonotypes were common to a few donors.

Assay execution proceeded at the deep level. Here immunoSEQ multiplex PCR was the method, and the copy in TCRdb shows in-frame clones only, minus some. The profile covers about 2.5 million clones, with about nine tenths appearing a single time and 0.3% to 0.45% taken by the ten largest. The TCR comes from a man aged 18-30 years in good health. Some clones in this sample may be carry-over from other donors' samples. What was sequenced was naive CD4+ T cells from PBMCs. As for subset: CD45RA+ positively selected. J is TRBJ1-6 and V is TRBV27; D remains unclear. The chain's CDR3 is CASSFSGVGGSPLHF. CDR3 bases: TGTGCCAGCAGTTTCAGTGGAGTAGGAGGTTCACCCCTCCACTTT.